Sequencing of this T cell receptor beta chain was carried out in a study of T cells in Graves' hyperthyroidism and ophthalmopathy. About the study: It was at initial diagnosis, before any treatment, that peripheral blood was collected.

Study observations and caveats: Ophthalmopathy was identified by the model a median 6.5 months ahead of onset.

V was pared by 6 bases and J by 2 bases, with 3 bases of the junction left unmatched. Germline CDR1 SNHLY, CDR2 FYNNEI. The CDR3 has 14 residues. Amplification of TCR beta CDR3 regions was performed using RNA transcripts as template. TCR CDR3 regions were first amplified by RT-PCR with HTBI primers. A single record per CDR3 protein comes from TCRdb applying MiXCR to the multiplex PCR reads. The table shows about 400,000 distinct CDR3 sequences, with 15% to 18% occurring only once. The study defined stable Graves' hyperthyroidism as no ophthalmopathy progression within 18 months. PBMCs were collected from a 10 ml volume of fresh peripheral blood. This clonotype was detected ten times or more. Its antigen is as yet unknown.

Sequences were obtained from blood. This chain links TRBV2 with TRBJ2-2, with TRBD1 identical over 7 bases. The TCR comes from a woman between 18 and 29 years old with Graves' hyperthyroidism. CDR3 loop: CASRGDSNTGELFF. CDR3 DNA: TGTGCCAGCAGGGGGGACAGCAACACCGGGGAGCTGTTTTTT. Together with reference TRBV2 and TRBJ2-2, the CDR3 gives the full variable domain: EPEVTQTPSHQVTQMGQEVILRCVPISNHLYFYWYRQILGQKVEFLVSFYNNEISEKSEIFDDQFSVERPDGSNFTLKIRSTKLEDSAMYFCASRGDSNTGELFFGEGSRLTVL.